The following is a T cell receptor (beta chain) sequence with its context. Only in-frame clones appear in the TCRdb table, and some are missing; sequencing was by immunoSEQ multiplex PCR. The sample gives approximately 65,000 clones, approximately 92% of which show up once; under 3.5% is in the top ten. The sample is drawn from a study of T cell changes during pregnancy in multiple sclerosis. CDR1 and CDR2 (germline): MNHEY, SMNVEV (reference sequence). The V end lost 2 bases, the J end lost 1 base, and 14 bases lay between the germline ends. The CDR3 totals 16 residues. The TCR was taken from a female donor in good health, enrolled as a control in a pregnancy study. The source material was CD8+ T cells from peripheral blood mononuclear cells, sampled in the third trimester of pregnancy. The chain combines TRBV27 with TRBJ1-1; D not certain. This CDR3 reads CASSLASPEANTEAFF. In DNA form, the CDR3 reads TGTGCCAGCAGTTTAGCCTCTCCGGAGGCGAACACTGAAGCTTTCTTT.